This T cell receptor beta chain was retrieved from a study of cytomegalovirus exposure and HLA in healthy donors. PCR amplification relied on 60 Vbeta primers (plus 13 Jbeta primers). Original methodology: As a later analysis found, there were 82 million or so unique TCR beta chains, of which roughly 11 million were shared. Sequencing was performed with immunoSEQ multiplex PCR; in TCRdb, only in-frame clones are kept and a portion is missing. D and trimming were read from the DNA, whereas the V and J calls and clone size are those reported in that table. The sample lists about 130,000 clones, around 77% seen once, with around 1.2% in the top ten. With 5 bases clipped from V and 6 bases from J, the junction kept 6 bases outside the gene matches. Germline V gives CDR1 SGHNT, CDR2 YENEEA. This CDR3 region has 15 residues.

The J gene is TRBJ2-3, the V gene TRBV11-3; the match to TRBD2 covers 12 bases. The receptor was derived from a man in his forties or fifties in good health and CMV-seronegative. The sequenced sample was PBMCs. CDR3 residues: CASSQQGTSGDTQYF. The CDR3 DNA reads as TGTGCCAGCAGCCAACAGGGGACTAGCGGGGATACGCAGTATTTT.